These 30 T cell receptor beta chains were all obtained from the same sample, sequenced in a study of shared clonotypes between healthy human individuals. Clones were sequenced by immunoSEQ multiplex PCR, and TCRdb holds only the in-frame ones, with some missing. The sample has about 1.5 million clones; more than 95% are singletons. The sample taken for sequencing was naive CD4+ T cells sorted from blood. The subset was: CD45RA+ positively selected. These receptor sequences come from a man younger than 45 in good health.

The chain carries TRBV18 and TRBJ2-3; 10 nucleotides match TRBD2. This CDR3 is built from 14 residues. In germline, CDR1 is KGHSH, CDR2 LQKENI. The ends lost 4 bases at V and 6 bases at J; junction bases unmatched: 4. DNA of the CDR3: TGTGCCAGCTCACAACCGGGACTAGCGGATACGCAGTATTTT. Its translation is CASSQPGLADTQYF.

The CDR3 protein is CATSRDRGHPFYEQYF. CDR3 nucleotides: TGTGCCACCAGCAGAGATCGGGGACACCCTTTCTACGAGCAGTACTTC. The V call is TRBV15, the J call TRBJ2-7; D is perhaps TRBD1 (6 bases). The CDR3 is made up of 16 amino acids. CDR1 is LNHNV and CDR2 is YYDKDF in the germline V gene (reference sequence). The V end lost 0 bases, the J end lost 3 bases, and 15 bases lay between the germline ends.

This clone occurred once. The CDR3 protein is CASSLLAGANTGELFF. Here the CDR3 DNA reads TGTGCCAGCAGCTTGCTGGCGGGAGCGAACACCGGGGAGCTGTTTTTT. This chain joins TRBV5-8 and TRBJ2-2, with 7 bases lining up with TRBD2. This CDR3 is 16 amino acids long. The junction had 3 bases not matched to a gene; V was cut back by 1 base and J by 0 bases. Germline CDR1 is SGHTS and CDR2 is YDEGEE.

The chain carries TRBV6-1 and TRBJ2-7; 9 bases are shared with TRBD1. CDR3 length: 14 amino acids. Per the germline V gene, CDR1 is MNHNS and CDR2 is SASEGT. Trimming at V came to 5 bases and at J to 7 bases, leaving 9 bases not matched to a gene. The CDR3 spells CASSRDRAEREQYF. CDR3 nucleotide sequence: TGTGCCAGCAGTCGGGACAGGGCTGAACGAGAGCAGTACTTC.

The V gene is TRBV29-1, the J gene TRBJ1-1; D is possibly TRBD1 (5 bases). There are 13 residues in the CDR3. Germline V CDR1 and CDR2: SQVTM, ANQGSEA. The V end was cut by 4 bases, the J end by 0 bases, with 9 bases between. Here the CDR3 DNA reads TGCAGCGTTGCGGACAAGATGAACACTGAAGCTTTCTTT. Its translation: CSVADKMNTEAFF.

The CDR3 sequence is CASSTAQGALYEQYF. The CDR3 region has the DNA TGTGCCAGCAGCACTGCACAGGGGGCGTTGTACGAGCAGTACTTC. The chain combines TRBV7-8 with TRBJ2-7, with 9 bases aligning to TRBD1. The V and J ends lost 5 bases and 4 bases, in that order; junction bases with no gene match: 9. Germline CDR1 reads SGHVS; CDR2 reads FQNEAQ. This CDR3 spans 15 amino acids.

The V and J genes are TRBV5-6 and TRBJ1-2; 8 positions agree with TRBD1. This CDR3 is 17 amino acids long. CDR1 and CDR2 from the germline V gene are SGHDT and YYEEEE. V lost 3 bases, J lost 1 base, and 11 bases stayed unmatched. In DNA, the CDR3 is TGTGCCAGCAGCTCGGACAGGGACAGACGGATTAACTATGGCTACACCTTC. Protein product: CASSSDRDRRINYGYTF.

The chain carries TRBV1 and TRBJ2-6; TRBD2, the table's D call, lacks a check against the DNA. TRBV1 is termed a pseudogene. This CDR3 region has 15 residues. Here the CDR3 reads CTSSEASLRANVLTF. CDR3 DNA: TGCACCAGCAGCGAGGCTAGTTTGCGGGCCAACGTCCTGACTTTC.

The chain combines TRBV7-9 with TRBJ1-1, with 7 positions matching TRBD1. This CDR3 is 15 amino acids long. V lost 2 bases, J lost 3 bases, and 6 bases stayed unmatched. Germline assignment: CDR1 SEHNR and CDR2 FQNEAQ (reference sequence). The CDR3 sequence is CASSLRRQGHTEAFF. The CDR3 coding sequence is TGTGCCAGCAGCTTAAGAAGACAGGGACACACTGAAGCTTTCTTT.

The chain combines TRBV11-2 with TRBJ2-3, with D uncertain. The germline CDR1 and CDR2 sequences are SGHAT and FQNNGV. V was shortened by 6 bases and J by 2 bases, with 18 bases between the two germline ends. CDR3 size: 16 residues. The CDR3, as DNA: TGTGCCAGCAGACGAACCTTACAGAGCTTCACAGATACGCAGTATTTT. Translated, it gives CASRRTLQSFTDTQYF.

The rearrangement joins TRBV11-2 to TRBJ2-7, with unresolved D. The CDR3 runs to 14 residues. Germline V gene lookup returns CDR1 SGHAT and CDR2 FQNNGV. The ends were cut back, 5 bases at V and 4 bases at J, with 15 bases in the middle. CDR3 nucleotide sequence: TGTGCCAGCAGCCCCCAAGGACCAAGTTACGAGCAGTACTTC. It translates to CASSPQGPSYEQYF.

The chain joins TRBV6-1 to TRBJ2-1; no clear D. This CDR3 is 15 amino acids long. The V and J ends lost 7 bases and 0 bases respectively, with 13 bases between them. The V gene's germline CDR1 is MNHNS and CDR2 SASEGT. In nucleotides, the CDR3 is TGTGCCAGCATTCAAGGGCTACCCTCCTACAATGAGCAGTTCTTC. Translating it yields CASIQGLPSYNEQFF.

The V call is TRBV5-1, the J call TRBJ2-7, with D tentatively TRBD1 (6 bases). Trimming took off 4 bases at V and 9 bases at J, with 11 bases between the two ends. Germline V gene sequence: CDR1 SGHRS, CDR2 YFSETQ. The CDR3 contains 11 residues. CDR3 coding DNA: TGCGCCAGCAGCCTTGGACAGCTGCAGTACTTC. This translates into CASSLGQLQYF. The whole variable domain, remainder taken from reference TRBV5-1 and TRBJ2-7, is KAGVTQTPRYLIKTRGQQVTLSCSPISGHRSVSWYQQTPGQGLQFLFEYFSETQRNKGNFPGRFSGRQFSNSRSEMNVSTLELGDSALYLCASSLGQLQYFGPGTRLTVT.

The V and J genes are TRBV18 and TRBJ1-2; D gene uncertain. The CDR3 is made up of 19 amino acids. Deletions cut 6 bases from V and 1 base from J, with 27 bases between. Per germline, CDR1 KGHSH and CDR2 LQKENI. For the CDR3, the DNA is TGTGCCAGCTCGAGAAGTCTCCCCTCTGGCCAGGAAAATAACTATGGCTACACCTTC. Translated, it gives CASSRSLPSGQENNYGYTF. The variable domain in full, completed from reference TRBV18 and TRBJ1-2, reads NAGVMQNPRHLVRRRGQEARLRCSPMKGHSHVYWYRQLPEEGLKFMVYLQKENIIDESGMPKERFSAEFPKEGPSILRIQQVVRGDSAAYFCASSRSLPSGQENNYGYTFGSGTRLTVV.

The genes are TRBV10-3 and TRBJ2-3; TRBD2 matches 7 bases. Germline V CDR1 and CDR2: ENHRY, SYGVKD. J was trimmed by 0 bases and V by 5 bases; bases with no gene match: 2. This CDR3 region has 14 residues. The CDR3 loop reads CAISPSGSTDTQYF. The CDR3 bases are TGTGCCATCAGTCCTAGCGGTAGCACAGATACGCAGTATTTT.

The rearrangement joins TRBV5-1 to TRBJ2-7; 7 positions match TRBD1. Trimming removed 3 bases from V and 5 bases from J; junction bases left unmatched: 8. This CDR3 region has 14 residues. The germline V gene encodes CDR1 SGHRS and CDR2 YFSETQ. This CDR3 is CASSSGQPLDEQYF. CDR3 sequence (DNA): TGCGCCAGCAGCTCGGGACAGCCTTTAGACGAGCAGTACTTC.

The V call is TRBV2, the J call TRBJ2-7; D is ambiguous. CDR3 size: 15 residues. Trimming took off 3 bases at V and 0 bases at J, with 12 bases between the two ends. The germline V gene encodes CDR1 SNHLY and CDR2 FYNNEI. This CDR3 reads CASSEVEISSYEQYF. The DNA of the CDR3 is TGTGCCAGCAGTGAGGTCGAAATTAGCTCCTACGAGCAGTACTTC. The whole variable domain, filled in from reference TRBV2 and TRBJ2-7, reads EPEVTQTPSHQVTQMGQEVILRCVPISNHLYFYWYRQILGQKVEFLVSFYNNEISEKSEIFDDQFSVERPDGSNFTLKIRSTKLEDSAMYFCASSEVEISSYEQYFGPGTRLTVT.

Of note for this clone: Additional DNA sequences in this sample encode the identical CDR3. The chain links TRBV5-5 to TRBJ2-7; TRBD1 matches at 8 bases. This CDR3 comprises 15 residues. Germline values: CDR1 SGHKS, CDR2 YYEKEE (reference sequence). V trimming: 5 bases; J trimming: 0 bases; junction bases outside the gene matches: 7. The CDR3 protein is CASRPDRGTSYEQYF. The CDR3, as DNA: TGTGCCAGCAGACCTGACAGGGGTACCTCCTACGAGCAGTACTTC. Supplemented by reference TRBV5-5 and TRBJ2-7, the full variable domain reads DAGVTQSPTHLIKTRGQQVTLRCSPISGHKSVSWYQQVLGQGPQFIFQYYEKEERGRGNFPDRFSARQFPNYSSELNVNALLLGDSALYLCASRPDRGTSYEQYFGPGTRLTVT.

The DNA of the CDR3 is TGTGCCAGTAGCCCGGGACTAGCGTCAAGCTCCTACAATGAGCAGTTCTTC. Translated, it gives CASSPGLASSSYNEQFF. The rearrangement uses TRBV19 and TRBJ2-1, with TRBD2 matching 10 bases. The CDR3 is 17 amino acids. In germline, CDR1 is LNHDA, CDR2 SQIVND (reference sequence). The V and J ends lost 6 bases and 0 bases, in that order; junction bases with no gene match: 8.

This chain connects TRBV28 to TRBJ2-1; D is undetermined. There are 13 residues in the CDR3. V dropped 1 base and J dropped 6 bases, with 7 bases sitting between them. Germline V gives CDR1 MDHEN, CDR2 SYDVKM. DNA of the CDR3: TGTGCCAGCAGTTTATTGAATCGCAATGAGCAGTTCTTC. Residues: CASSLLNRNEQFF.

The rearrangement joins TRBV4-3 to TRBJ2-7, with TRBD1 as a possible D gene (6 bases). V gave up 0 bases and J gave up 7 bases, with 13 bases separating them. The V gene's germline CDR1 is LGHNA and CDR2 YSLEER. The CDR3 loop spans 14 amino acids. CDR3: CASSQDAGVGEQYF. CDR3 bases: TGCGCCAGCAGCCAAGATGCAGGGGTGGGTGAGCAGTACTTC.

The chain couples TRBV4-1 to TRBJ2-3; 7 bases align to TRBD2. This CDR3 has 14 residues. V dropped 3 bases and J dropped 5; count of bases not matched to a gene: 5. Germline-derived CDR1 and CDR2 are MGHRA and YSYEKL. CDR3 in amino acids: CASSHREAKDTQYF. The CDR3 coding sequence is TGCGCCAGCAGCCACCGGGAGGCGAAAGATACGCAGTATTTT.

The J gene is TRBJ1-5, the V gene TRBV27; D is unresolved. CDR1 is MNHEY and CDR2 is SMNVEV in the germline V gene (reference sequence). Trimming left V 4 bases short and J 5 bases short, with 15 bases between. CDR3 length: 15 amino acids. CDR3 sequence: CASSSVRGPYQPQHF. The CDR3 DNA follows: TGTGCCAGCAGTTCGGTCCGGGGTCCTTATCAGCCCCAGCATTTT.

On this clone itself: The sample holds other DNA sequences that translate to the same CDR3. The chain couples TRBV10-3 to TRBJ2-7; no firm D call. Per germline, CDR1 ENHRY and CDR2 SYGVKD. V was shortened by 1 base and J by 3 bases, with 1 base between the two germline ends. CDR3 size: 11 residues. This CDR3 is CAISEFYEQYF. The CDR3 nucleotides are TGTGCCATCAGTGAGTTCTACGAGCAGTACTTC.

The J gene is TRBJ2-1, the V gene TRBV19; D not resolved. The germline V and J ends were trimmed by 6 bases and 10 bases, with 16 bases remaining between them. Germline V gene sequence: CDR1 LNHDA, CDR2 SQIVND (reference sequence). The CDR3 length is 13 residues. CDR3 loop: CASSPRANGEQFF. For the CDR3, the DNA is TGTGCCAGTAGCCCTAGGGCTAACGGGGAGCAGTTCTTC.

This chain connects TRBV10-1 to TRBJ2-2, with D tentatively TRBD2 (6 bases). Trimming cost V 5 bases and J 2 bases, with 9 bases left between them. The germline V gene encodes CDR1 WNHNN and CDR2 SYGVQD (reference sequence). This CDR3 has 14 residues. CDR3 residues: CASSSGSNTGELFF. In DNA, the CDR3 is TGCGCCAGCAGTAGCGGGTCAAACACCGGGGAGCTGTTTTTT.

The V and J genes are TRBV7-6 and TRBJ2-5, with 8 bases aligning to TRBD2. The CDR3 consists of 17 residues. J was trimmed by 4 bases and V by 5 bases; bases with no gene match: 15. Looked up from germline, CDR1 is SGHVS and CDR2 is FNYEAQ. The CDR3 loop is CASSPDGRGGVPETQYF. The CDR3, as DNA: TGTGCCAGCAGCCCTGATGGCCGGGGGGGGGTCCCAGAGACCCAGTACTTC.

The chain is built from TRBV6-1 and TRBJ2-7, with 10 bases aligning to TRBD2. The CDR3 has 16 residues. V lost 3 bases, J lost 2 bases, and 7 bases stayed unmatched. Germline CDR1 MNHNS, CDR2 SASEGT. Here the CDR3 reads CASSDLGLAAAYEQYF. Here the CDR3 DNA reads TGTGCCAGCAGTGATCTCGGACTAGCGGCCGCCTACGAGCAGTACTTC.

The V and J genes are TRBV10-3 and TRBJ2-3; a possible D gene is TRBD2 (6 bases). Trimming removed 4 bases at V and 1 base at J, with 9 bases between. CDR3 length equals 14 residues. The germline V gene encodes CDR1 ENHRY and CDR2 SYGVKD. The DNA for the CDR3 is TGTGCCATCAGTGGTGAGCGGGGCACAGATACGCAGTATTTT. Protein: CAISGERGTDTQYF.

This chain joins TRBV6-5 and TRBJ1-3; D ambiguous. V was cut by 0 bases and J by 0 bases, with 9 bases left in between. Germline lookup yields CDR1 MNHEY and CDR2 SVGAGI. The CDR3 runs 16 residues. The CDR3 here is CASSYSAGNSGNTIYF. CDR3 coding DNA: TGTGCCAGCAGTTACTCCGCAGGCAACTCTGGAAACACCATATATTTT.